This TCR beta chain was observed in a study of Graves' ophthalmopathy and Graves' hyperthyroidism. RNA transcripts served as template for amplifying TCR beta CDR3 sequences. The first-round RT-PCR employed HTBI primers together with the Qiagen OneStep RT-PCR kit. A multiplex PCR was then performed as the second round. TCRdb recomputed calls from the multiplex PCR reads with MiXCR, one row per CDR3 protein. Of some 410,000 distinct CDR3 sequences listed, 21% are singletons. Stable hyperthyroid donors showed no ophthalmopathy during 18 months follow-up. The PBMCs originated from more than 7.5 ml of fresh peripheral blood. This clonotype has a count of ten or more. The antigen is unknown. General observations from the study: With 60% to 71% sensitivity and about 78% specificity, the model predicted ophthalmopathy progression.

The V end lost 1 base, the J end lost 3 bases, and 10 bases lay between the germline ends. This CDR3 is 13 amino acids long. CDR1 DFQATT and CDR2 SNEGSKA come from the germline V gene (reference sequence). Sequencing used peripheral blood. This chain links TRBV20-1 with TRBJ2-7; D unclear. This sequence was found in a woman younger than 35 with stable Graves' hyperthyroidism. In DNA form, the CDR3 reads TGCAGTGCTAGAGTAGGGCCTAACTACGAGCAGTACTTC. Translating it yields CSARVGPNYEQYF.